This passage covers 27 T cell receptor beta chains from one sample sequenced in a study of blood T cell repertoires in COVID-19. Assay: immunoSEQ multiplex PCR; the TCRdb copy retains only in-frame clones and omits some. The table shows a few hundred thousand clones, with 80% to 90% occurring only once. Sequenced material: peripheral blood. These receptors came from a woman in her 30s with COVID-19, enrolled during active disease.

The chain joins TRBV10-1 to TRBJ1-1; D perhaps matches TRBD1 (5 bases). In germline, CDR1 is WNHNN, CDR2 SYGVQD (reference sequence). Trimming cost V 10 bases and J 3 bases, with 12 bases left between them. The CDR3 runs to 12 residues. CDR3 DNA: TGCGCCAACCACCCGGGGGACACTGAAGCTTTCTTT. Translation: CANHPGDTEAFF.

This clone occurred a few times. The rearrangement joins TRBV5-5 to TRBJ2-5; 8 bases agree with TRBD1. CDR3 length: 16 residues. CDR1 and CDR2 (germline): SGHKS, YYEKEE (reference sequence). V shed 0 bases and J 4 bases; nucleotides not matched to a gene: 8. This CDR3 is CASSLVGTGGVETQYF. Here the CDR3 DNA reads TGTGCCAGCAGCTTGGTGGGTACAGGGGGAGTAGAGACCCAGTACTTC.

This clone was counted only a few times. The genes are TRBV5-4 and TRBJ2-3, with 7 bases fitting TRBD2. Germline V gene lookup returns CDR1 SGHNT and CDR2 YYREEE (reference sequence). The CDR3 extends over 12 amino acids. The J segment lost 6 bases and the V segment lost 4 bases, leaving 2 bases of the junction unmatched. The CDR3 region is CASSRRGDTQYF. In DNA, the CDR3 is TGTGCCAGCAGCCGGCGGGGGGATACGCAGTATTTT.

This chain connects TRBV5-4 to TRBJ1-2, with D possibly TRBD1 on 6 matching bases. V lost 2 bases to trimming and J lost 4 bases, with 9 bases between them. There are 13 residues in the CDR3. Germline CDR1 reads SGHNT; CDR2 reads YYREEE (reference sequence). The CDR3 loop is CASSFKGVYGYTF. CDR3 sequence (DNA): TGTGCCAGCAGCTTTAAGGGGGTCTATGGCTACACCTTC.

The chain uses TRBV4-3 and TRBJ2-3, with a possible D match to TRBD1 (6 bases). This CDR3 has 15 residues. V lost 0 bases and J lost 4, with 11 bases in between. CDR1 LGHNA and CDR2 YSLEER come from the germline V gene. CDR3 in DNA: TGCGCCAGCAGCCAAGACAGGGGTACAGCAGATACGCAGTATTTT. It translates to CASSQDRGTADTQYF.

V gene TRBV2 combines with J gene TRBJ2-3, with no clear D. Trimming stripped 8 bases from V and 5 bases from J, with 11 bases between. Germline CDR1 is SNHLY and CDR2 is FYNNEI. The CDR3 is 12 amino acids. CDR3 sequence: CASRLPGDTQYF. CDR3 DNA: TGTGCCAGCCGGCTACCAGGAGATACGCAGTATTTT.

This rearrangement joins TRBV12-2 to TRBJ2-7; the D call TRBD2 from the table was never checked on the DNA. TRBV12-2 has pseudogene status. CDR3 length: 15 amino acids. The DNA of the CDR3 is TGTGCAAGTCTGGCGGGACGGAGGAGCTCCTACGAGCAGTACTTC. It encodes CASLAGRRSSYEQYF.

This rearrangement joins TRBV19 to TRBJ1-4; tentatively, D is TRBD1 (6 bases). V was pared by 3 bases and J by 8 bases, with 16 bases between. The CDR3 covers 15 residues. CDR1 is LNHDA and CDR2 is SQIVND in the germline V gene (reference sequence). CDR3 residues: CASSMGQLIGEKLFF. CDR3 in DNA: TGTGCCAGTAGTATGGGACAATTGATCGGCGAAAAACTGTTTTTT.

The V and J genes are TRBV10-1 and TRBJ1-1, with TRBD1 matching 10 bases. CDR3 length: 14 residues. Germline V gene sequence: CDR1 WNHNN, CDR2 SYGVQD (reference sequence). The V and J ends lost 6 bases and 6 bases, in that order; junction bases with no gene match: 7. The CDR3 bases are TGCGCCAGCAGGCCCGGGACAGGGGTACCTGAAGCTTTCTTT. This codes for CASRPGTGVPEAFF.

There are a few counts of this clone. This chain joins TRBV4-1 and TRBJ2-7; D call uncertain. CDR3 length: 12 residues. Trimming took off 1 base at V and 2 bases at J, with 3 bases between the two ends. The V gene's germline CDR1 is MGHRA and CDR2 YSYEKL. CDR3 protein: CASSQGPYEQYF. CDR3 in DNA: TGCGCCAGCAGCCAAGGGCCCTACGAGCAGTACTTC.

Details on this clone: The sample holds other DNA sequences that translate to the same CDR3. V and J are TRBV19 and TRBJ1-1; D uncertain. Germline V gene lookup returns CDR1 LNHDA and CDR2 SQIVND (reference sequence). The CDR3 has 14 amino acids. V was trimmed by 6 bases and J by 1 base, leaving 12 bases between them. CDR3 nucleotides: TGTGCCAGTAGCCCCAGGCAGACGAACACTGAAGCTTTCTTT. Encoded protein: CASSPRQTNTEAFF.

The rearrangement links TRBV29-1 to TRBJ2-5, with 10 bases identical to TRBD1. This CDR3 region has 14 residues. Germline V lookup: CDR1 SQVTM, CDR2 ANQGSEA. The trim removed 4 bases at V and 2 bases at J, leaving 4 bases unmatched. CDR3 in DNA: TGCAGCGTTGTTCCGGGACAGGGGCAAGAGACCCAGTACTTC. It translates to CSVVPGQGQETQYF.

The rearrangement joins TRBV18 to TRBJ2-7, with D tentatively TRBD2 (6 bases). The CDR3 consists of 16 residues. The germline V and J ends were trimmed by 2 bases and 2 bases, with 16 bases remaining between them. CDR1 is KGHSH and CDR2 is LQKENI in the germline V gene. CDR3 sequence reads: CASSPKERVAPYEQYF. The CDR3 DNA is TGTGCCAGCTCACCAAAAGAGCGGGTCGCGCCCTACGAGCAGTACTTC. Full variable domain (missing parts from reference TRBV18 and TRBJ2-7): NAGVMQNPRHLVRRRGQEARLRCSPMKGHSHVYWYRQLPEEGLKFMVYLQKENIIDESGMPKERFSAEFPKEGPSILRIQQVVRGDSAAYFCASSPKERVAPYEQYFGPGTRLTVT.

The chain links TRBV28 to TRBJ2-7, with TRBD2 identical over 8 bases. CDR3 size: 14 residues. Germline trimming cut 2 bases from V and 6 bases from J; bases unmatched to any gene: 6. Germline-derived CDR1 and CDR2 are MDHEN and SYDVKM. The CDR3 DNA follows: TGTGCCAGCAGTTTACCGGGAGGGCCATCCGAGCAGTACTTC. Translating it yields CASSLPGGPSEQYF.

The chain recombines TRBV30 with TRBJ2-7, with 9 positions matching TRBD1. Per germline, CDR1 GTSNPN and CDR2 SVGIG (reference sequence). This CDR3 region has 15 residues. Trimming cost V 3 bases and J 2 bases; bases outside gene matches: 8. CDR3 sequence reads: CAWRKPGQGPYEQYF. CDR3 DNA sequence: TGTGCCTGGAGAAAGCCGGGACAGGGCCCCTACGAGCAGTACTTC.

This sequence joins TRBV5-1 and TRBJ1-4; the D is unclear. Germline CDR1 reads SGHRS; CDR2 reads YFSETQ. The CDR3 covers 15 residues. Trimming took off 0 bases at V and 4 bases at J, with 10 bases between the two ends. Here the CDR3 DNA reads TGCGCCAGCAGCTTGGGTACGGTGGTTAATGAAAAACTGTTTTTT. Translated: CASSLGTVVNEKLFF.

V and J are TRBV7-9 and TRBJ2-7; the match to TRBD2 covers 7 bases. CDR1 is SEHNR, CDR2 FQNEAQ, per germline (reference sequence). The CDR3 consists of 16 residues. V was clipped by 5 bases and J by 0 bases; unmatched bases: 10. The CDR3 DNA sequence: TGTGCCAGCAGCCCCTGGGAGGGCCTCTCCTCCTACGAGCAGTACTTC. It specifies CASSPWEGLSSYEQYF.

The chain couples TRBV19 to TRBJ2-7, with TRBD2 identical over 9 bases. Germline trimming cut 3 bases from V and 5 bases from J; bases unmatched to any gene: 8. In germline, CDR1 is LNHDA, CDR2 SQIVND (reference sequence). CDR3 size: 15 residues. CDR3 sequence (DNA): TGTGCCAGTAGTATCGGTAGCGGGAGTAGGAACGAGCAGTACTTC. It specifies CASSIGSGSRNEQYF. Together with reference TRBV19 and TRBJ2-7, the CDR3 gives the full variable domain: DGGITQSPKYLFRKEGQNVTLSCEQNLNHDAMYWYRQDPGQGLRLIYYSQIVNDFQKGDIAEGYSVSREKKESFPLTVTSAQKNPTAFYLCASSIGSGSRNEQYFGPGTRLTVT.

The chain joins TRBV6-6 to TRBJ1-2, with D possibly matching TRBD1 (5 bases). The CDR3 spans 14 residues. The V gene's germline CDR1 is MNHNY and CDR2 SVGAGI (reference sequence). V was cut by 2 bases and J by 6 bases, with 13 bases left in between. CDR3 nucleotides: TGTGCCAGCAGTTACCGGACCAGGGTTGATGGCTACACCTTC. Its protein is CASSYRTRVDGYTF.

The rearrangement uses TRBV4-2 and TRBJ2-7; D may be TRBD2 (6 bases). CDR3 length: 17 residues. CDR1 and CDR2 from the germline V gene are LGHNA and YNFKEQ. V lost 3 bases and J 5 bases, leaving 23 bases between the germline ends. CDR3: CASSQSGAGLLSNEQYF. In nucleotides, the CDR3 is TGTGCCAGCAGCCAGTCCGGTGCGGGGCTACTCTCTAACGAGCAGTACTTC.

The chain links TRBV9 to TRBJ2-5; D gene unclear. Per germline, CDR1 SGDLS and CDR2 YYNGEE. Trimming left V 0 bases short and J 5 bases short, with 11 bases between. The CDR3 consists of 14 residues. DNA of the CDR3: TGTGCCAGCAGCGTAGCTCCAGTATTTGAGACCCAGTACTTC. Amino acids: CASSVAPVFETQYF. The full variable domain, with the rest looked up from reference TRBV9 and TRBJ2-5, is DSGVTQTPKHLITATGQRVTLRCSPRSGDLSVYWYQQSLDQGLQFLIQYYNGEERAKGNILERFSAQQFPDLHSELNLSSLELGDSALYFCASSVAPVFETQYFGPGTRLLVL.

The chain is built from TRBV5-1 and TRBJ2-3, with D possibly being TRBD2 (6 bases). The germline V and J ends were trimmed by 4 bases and 1 base, with 10 bases remaining between them. The CDR3 is 14 residues long. Germline CDR1 reads SGHRS; CDR2 reads YFSETQ. In nucleotides, the CDR3 is TGCGCCAGCAGCGTGGGGGAGGGCACAGATACGCAGTATTTT. Its protein product is CASSVGEGTDTQYF.

V is TRBV7-3 and J is TRBJ2-1; no clear D gene. Germline V gene lookup returns CDR1 SGHTA and CDR2 FQGTGA. This CDR3 spans 15 amino acids. V shed 5 bases and J shed 8 bases, with 19 bases lying between them. The CDR3 nucleotides read TGTGCCAGCAGCACGACTCTCACCCAAAGTGATGAGCAGTTCTTC. Amino acids: CASSTTLTQSDEQFF.

The chain is built from TRBV7-6 and TRBJ2-3; 7 bases agree with TRBD1. The length of the CDR3 is 15 residues. Unmatched junction bases numbered 8, after V lost 4 bases and J lost 4 bases. In germline, CDR1 is SGHVS, CDR2 FNYEAQ. CDR3 amino acids: CASSYKGAGSDTQYF. The DNA of the CDR3 is TGTGCCAGCAGCTACAAGGGGGCAGGGTCAGATACGCAGTATTTT. Filled out from reference TRBV7-6 and TRBJ2-3, the complete variable domain reads GAGVSQSPRYKVTKRGQDVALRCDPISGHVSLYWYRQALGQGPEFLTYFNYEAQQDKSGLPNDRFSAERPEGSISTLTIQRTEQRDSAMYRCASSYKGAGSDTQYFGPGTRLTVL.

This chain connects TRBV6-2 or TRBV6-3 to TRBJ1-2, with D possibly being TRBD1 (5 bases). The CDR3 covers 15 residues. Looked up from germline, CDR1 is MNHEY and CDR2 is SVGEGT. V shed 4 bases and J shed 1 base, with 13 bases lying between them. This chain's CDR3 is CASSSSDSDNYGYTF. The CDR3, as DNA: TGTGCCAGCAGTTCTTCCGACAGTGATAACTATGGCTACACCTTC.

The chain joins TRBV6-5 to TRBJ1-5, with a tentative D call TRBD1 (6 bases). Trimming cost V 6 bases and J 1 base, with 10 bases left between them. Germline CDR1 reads MNHEY; CDR2 reads SVGAGI. The CDR3 is made up of 14 amino acids. This chain's CDR3 is CASSSGTSNQPQHF. DNA for the CDR3: TGTGCCAGCAGCTCCGGGACAAGCAATCAGCCCCAGCATTTT.

CDR3 sequence reads: CASSTTFGNTIYF. In DNA, the CDR3 is TGTGCCAGCAGTACCACGTTCGGGAACACCATATATTTT. V gene TRBV6-6 combines with J gene TRBJ1-3; D not resolved. Germline CDR1 is MNHNY and CDR2 is SVGAGI (reference sequence). The CDR3 sequence is 13 residues long. Trimming pared 5 bases from V and 7 bases from J, leaving 12 bases between.